This T cell receptor beta chain was observed in a study of T-cell reconstitution after alpha-beta-depleted transplantation in children. Ten or more counts support this clonotype. Unique molecular identifiers were incorporated when the TCRbeta library was constructed. TCRdb reanalysed the PCR reads using MiXCR and keeps one entry per CDR3 protein. The table includes about 610,000 distinct CDR3 sequences, over 9.5% detected once. The source was PBMCs from the stem cell graft donor, collected from the stem cell graft. The receptor comes from a human donor who donated a stem cell graft to a child with acute myeloid leukemia.

Here the CDR3 DNA reads TGCAGTGCCGGACGAGGTGAAGAGACCCAGTACTTC. This codes for CSAGRGEETQYF. This chain joins TRBV20-1 and TRBJ2-5; D ambiguous. Germline V gene lookup returns CDR1 DFQATT and CDR2 SNEGSKA (reference sequence). The CDR3 consists of 12 residues. Trimming pared 6 bases from V and 3 bases from J, leaving 11 bases between.